These T cell receptor beta chains were read from a single sample in a study of neurological immune-mediated disorders. TCRdb reprocessed the 5' RACE reads via MiXCR and lists one record per CDR3 protein. The repertoire includes about 70,000 distinct CDR3 sequences, 4.8% of them detected once, and 2% to 2.5% sits in the top ten. Specimen: PBMCs. These receptors originate from a woman in her sixties or seventies with multiple sclerosis. CDR3s leave out the opening cysteine and the closing phenylalanine or tryptophan. A D gene is named only where the DNA matches it firmly.

D	V	length	J	CDR3
TRBD1	TRBV5-1	11	TRBJ2-7	ASNEGAGFEQY
NA	TRBV5-1	12	TRBJ2-1	ASSAPWGDNEQF
NA	TRBV7-9	14	TRBJ2-5	ASSLDVVRGGETQY
TRBD2	TRBV12-3/TRBV12-4	13	TRBJ2-7	ASSLSGESSYEQY
NA	TRBV18	12	TRBJ1-1	ASSQKDPGTEAF
TRBD1	TRBV24-1	18	TRBJ2-1	ATSDTSGQAKSISYNEQF
TRBD1	TRBV10-3	12	TRBJ1-4	AISPGQGSEKLF
TRBD1	TRBV20-1	11	TRBJ2-4	SAWTGGSNIQY
TRBD2	TRBV20-1	14	TRBJ2-2	SARTGLAGGAGELF
TRBD2	TRBV4-2	13	TRBJ2-7	ASSQDLLAADEQY
NA	TRBV12-3/TRBV12-4	12	TRBJ2-5	ASSPGHRYETQY
NA	TRBV27	12	TRBJ1-5	ASSPSGVSQPQH
NA	TRBV5-1	11	TRBJ2-1	ASSLVTYNEQF
NA	TRBV20-1	14	TRBJ2-1	SARDGGSLSYNEQF
NA	TRBV20-1	12	TRBJ2-7	SARRTDSSYEQY
NA	TRBV5-1	11	TRBJ1-2	ASSLSAAYGYT
NA	TRBV12-3/TRBV12-4	10	TRBJ1-1	ASSLMRGKAF
NA	TRBV5-1	13	TRBJ2-5	ASSFTDRDKETQY
NA	TRBV20-1	11	TRBJ1-6	SAKQWDNSPLH
TRBD1	TRBV5-1	13	TRBJ1-4	ASSLSGQGNEKLF
TRBD1	TRBV7-2	11	TRBJ1-5	ASSLDRAQPQH
NA	TRBV7-2	13	TRBJ1-1	ASSLGQLMNTEAF
NA	TRBV15	14	TRBJ1-5	ATSRDAGLSHQPQH